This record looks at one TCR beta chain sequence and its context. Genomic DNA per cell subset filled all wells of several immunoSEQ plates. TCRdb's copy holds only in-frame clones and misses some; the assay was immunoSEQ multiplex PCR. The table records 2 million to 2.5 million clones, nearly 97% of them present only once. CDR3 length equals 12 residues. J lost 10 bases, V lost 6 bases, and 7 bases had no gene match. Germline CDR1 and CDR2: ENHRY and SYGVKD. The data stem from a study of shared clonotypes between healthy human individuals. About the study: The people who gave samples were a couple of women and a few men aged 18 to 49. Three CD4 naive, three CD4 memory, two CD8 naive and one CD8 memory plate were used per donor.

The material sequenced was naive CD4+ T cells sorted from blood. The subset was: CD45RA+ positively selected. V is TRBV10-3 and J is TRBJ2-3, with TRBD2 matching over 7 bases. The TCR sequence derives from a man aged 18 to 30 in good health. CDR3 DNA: TGTGCCATCAGCGGGGAGGGATACGCGCAGTATTTT. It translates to CAISGEGYAQYF.